This T cell receptor beta chain was identified during a study of tumor-infiltrating lymphocytes in localized non-small cell lung cancer (dated by TCRdb to about 2021). Concerning the study at large: Patients whose samples were collected after neoadjuvant chemotherapy, as well as both smokers and never-smokers and several histologies, were included in the cohort. From each patient came resected tumor tissue plus uninvolved lung tissue from that same patient, and the uninvolved lung tissue was described as non-adjacent to the tumor. Alongside flow cytometry, multiplex immunofluorescence, RNA-seq, exome sequencing and proteomics, TCR sequencing was applied to the same patients as one of several integrated assays. In total, the ICON cohort was made up of 150 or so surgical patients who had localized non-small cell lung cancer and whose tumors were resected. A total of more than 50 patients were part of the paired comparison of immunoSEQ T-cell fraction between tumor and uninvolved lung. Results and caveats for the whole study, not just this receptor: Since assay coverage differed from patient to patient depending on how much tissue was available, TCR sequencing was done for only a subset of the cohort. Higher T cell infiltration in tumors than in uninvolved lung tissue was supported by TCRbeta sequencing, consistent with immunofluorescence CD3 counts. Because different assays used different pieces of the same tissue, intratumor heterogeneity could not be separated from technical variation. The TCR-derived T-cell fraction showed no difference between the flow cytometry-defined immunotypes IM1 (good prognosis) and IM2 (poor prognosis). Recurrence-free survival showed no association with tumor T-cell fraction measured by TCR sequencing (p = 0.61).

The CDR3 contains 14 residues, cysteine and phenylalanine counted. Of all the DNA, just the CDR3 is kept, 42 bases in frame from base 1. V is cut by 9 bases and J by 5 bases, and the space between the germline ends is 20 bases. Looking up the germline V gene (reference sequence) yields CDR1 MNHEY and CDR2 SMNVEV. Note on this clone: Its target antigen remains unknown. One base away there is no much larger clone; base qualities are not given.

ICON enrollment began in early 2016, and the last patient was enrolled in 2018. A subcohort of some 76 patients provided fresh tumor and matched uninvolved tissue for in-depth immune analyses, with TCR sequencing among those analyses. No cell sorting was done, and TCR sequencing was instead run on DNA isolated from bulk tissue. The immunoSEQ assay used for TCR sequencing gave the T-cell fraction in both tumor and uninvolved lung tissue. The source study handled its data this way. To analyze survival, patients were divided into a high T-cell fraction group (upper tertile) and a low T-cell fraction group (lower two tertiles), and the two groups were compared using a log-rank test. A signed-rank test was used to test paired tumor versus uninvolved lung differences in T-cell fraction. TCRdb mirrors the immuneACCESS table, restricted to in-frame sequences. Some clones are absent from its copies; in checked studies, under half trace to an unresolved V gene, and the reason for the others is unknown. Clonal size and the V and J genes are those of that table, whereas D and trimming came from the DNA. This sample is represented by approximately 15,000 clones; roughly three quarters of them were singletons. The ten largest clones capture over 7.5% of the sample.

Recombination connected TRBV27 to TRBJ2-7, with TRBD2 as a weak D call on 7 bases. This receptor was taken from a human donor with non-small cell lung cancer. The sample consisted of lung tumor tissue. DNA sequence: TGTGCCAGTCAGGGGAGGGAATCACCCAACGAGCAGTACTTC. It is translated as CASQGRESPNEQYF.